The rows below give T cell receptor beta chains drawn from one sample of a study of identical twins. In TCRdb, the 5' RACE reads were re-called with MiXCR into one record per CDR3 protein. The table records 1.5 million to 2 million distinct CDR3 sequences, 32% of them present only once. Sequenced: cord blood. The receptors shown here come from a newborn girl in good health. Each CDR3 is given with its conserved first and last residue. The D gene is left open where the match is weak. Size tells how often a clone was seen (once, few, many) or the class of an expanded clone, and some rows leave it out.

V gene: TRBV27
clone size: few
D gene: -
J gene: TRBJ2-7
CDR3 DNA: TGTGCCAGCAGTTTATCCCAGGGAAGGACCTACGAGCAGTACTTC
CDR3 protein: CASSLSQGRTYEQYF

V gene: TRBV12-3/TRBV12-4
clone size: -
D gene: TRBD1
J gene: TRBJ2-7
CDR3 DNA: TGTGCCAGCAGTAGGGCAGGGGGCCCTCTGAACGAGCAGTACTTC
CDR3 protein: CASSRAGGPLNEQYF

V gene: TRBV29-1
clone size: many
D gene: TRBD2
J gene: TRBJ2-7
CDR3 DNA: TGCAGCGTAGGACTAGCGGGAGAAACCGACTACGAGCAGTACTTC
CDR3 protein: CSVGLAGETDYEQYF

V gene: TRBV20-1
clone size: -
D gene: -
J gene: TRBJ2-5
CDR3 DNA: TGCAGTGCTAGGCCGGGAGCAGAGACCCAGTACTTC
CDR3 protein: CSARPGAETQYF

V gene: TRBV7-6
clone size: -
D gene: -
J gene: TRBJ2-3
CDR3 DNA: TGTGCCAGCAGCTTAGGGGCTGCGCGGCTTGTCACAGATACGCAGTATTTT
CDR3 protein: CASSLGAARLVTDTQYF

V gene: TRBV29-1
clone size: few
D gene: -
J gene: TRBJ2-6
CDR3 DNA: TGCAGCGGGTGCCCCGACAGTAACGTCCTGACTTTC
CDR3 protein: CSGCPDSNVLTF

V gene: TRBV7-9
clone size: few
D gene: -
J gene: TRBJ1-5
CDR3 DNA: TGTGCCAGCAGCCCGACACGTCGTTCACTGTATAGCAATCAGCCCCAGCATTTT
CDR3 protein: CASSPTRRSLYSNQPQHF

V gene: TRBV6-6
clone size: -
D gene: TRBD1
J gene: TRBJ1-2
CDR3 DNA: TGTGCCAGCACCCTCGACAGGGGGAAGGGCTACACCTTC
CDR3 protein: CASTLDRGKGYTF

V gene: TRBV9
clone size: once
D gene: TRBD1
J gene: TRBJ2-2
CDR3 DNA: TGTGCCAGCAGCGCGGGACAGGGGGCCGGGGAGCTGTTTTTT
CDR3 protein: CASSAGQGAGELFF

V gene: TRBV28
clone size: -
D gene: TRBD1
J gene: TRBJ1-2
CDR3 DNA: TGTGCCAGCAGCTCCACGGGACAGGCACTCTATGGCTACACCTTC
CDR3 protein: CASSSTGQALYGYTF

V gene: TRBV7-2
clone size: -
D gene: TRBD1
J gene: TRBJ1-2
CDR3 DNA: TGTGCCAGCAGCAACAGATACAGGGGTCGGGATGGCTACACCTTC
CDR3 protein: CASSNRYRGRDGYTF

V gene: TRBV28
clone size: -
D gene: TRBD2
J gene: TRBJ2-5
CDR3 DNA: TGTGCCAGCAGTTTCCCCTCGGGAGGGCCTAAAGAGACCCAGTACTTC
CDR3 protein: CASSFPSGGPKETQYF

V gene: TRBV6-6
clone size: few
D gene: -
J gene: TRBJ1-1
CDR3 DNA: TGTGCCAGCGGGCAGATGAACACTGAAGCTTTCTTT
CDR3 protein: CASGQMNTEAFF

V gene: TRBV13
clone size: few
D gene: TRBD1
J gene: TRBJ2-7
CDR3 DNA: TGTGCCAGCAGCCAACCGGGACAGAGGTTGTACGAGCAGTACTTC
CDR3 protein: CASSQPGQRLYEQYF

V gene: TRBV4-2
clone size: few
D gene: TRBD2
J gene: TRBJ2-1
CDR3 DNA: TGTGCCAGCAGCCTTGGCGTTGGGACTAGCGGGAGAGGGCCATCCTACAATGAGCAGTTCTTC
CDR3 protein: CASSLGVGTSGRGPSYNEQFF

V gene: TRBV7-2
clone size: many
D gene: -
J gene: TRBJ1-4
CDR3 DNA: TGTGCCAGCAGCTTAGGACGAAGGAATGAAAAACTGTTTTTT
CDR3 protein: CASSLGRRNEKLFF

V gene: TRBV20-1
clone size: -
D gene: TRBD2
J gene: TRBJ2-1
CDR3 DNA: TGCAGTGCTGAGGCGACTAGCGGCGGAGATGAGCAGTTCTTC
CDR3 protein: CSAEATSGGDEQFF

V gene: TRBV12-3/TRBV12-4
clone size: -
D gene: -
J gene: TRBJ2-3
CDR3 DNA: TGTGCCAGCAGTTTACGGTGGGCAGATGCGCAGTATTTT
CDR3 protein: CASSLRWADAQYF

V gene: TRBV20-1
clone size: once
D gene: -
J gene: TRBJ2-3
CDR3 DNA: TGCAGTGCTAGAGAGGCCCGGGCCCATACGCAGTATTTT
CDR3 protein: CSAREARAHTQYF

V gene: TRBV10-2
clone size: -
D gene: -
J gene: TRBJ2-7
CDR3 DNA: TGCGCCAGCAGCAAGCAAGAGTGGTCCTACGAGCAGTACTTC
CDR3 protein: CASSKQEWSYEQYF

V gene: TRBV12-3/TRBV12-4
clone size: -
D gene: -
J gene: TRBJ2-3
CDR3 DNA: TGTGCCAGCAGTTTTAAAAGACTAGAGCTACATACGCAGTATTTT
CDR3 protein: CASSFKRLELHTQYF

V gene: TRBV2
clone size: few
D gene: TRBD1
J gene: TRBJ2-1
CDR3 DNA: TGTGCCAGCAACAGAGGGACAGGGGGCGCCTACAATGAGCAGTTCTTC
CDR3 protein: CASNRGTGGAYNEQFF

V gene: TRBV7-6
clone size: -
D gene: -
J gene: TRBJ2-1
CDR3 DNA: TGTGCCAGCAGCTTAGCTCTGTCAGGTTGGAACTACAATGAGCAGTTCTTC
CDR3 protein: CASSLALSGWNYNEQFF

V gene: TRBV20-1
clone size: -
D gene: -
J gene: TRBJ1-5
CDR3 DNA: TGCAGTGCTAGTAGGCAGGGCGTCTTTCCGGCGGCTGATCAGCCCCAGCATTTT
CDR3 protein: CSASRQGVFPAADQPQHF

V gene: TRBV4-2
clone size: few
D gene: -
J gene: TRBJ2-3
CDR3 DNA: TGTGCCAGCAGCCCGACTAGTTCGGCAGATACGCAGTATTTT
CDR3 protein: CASSPTSSADTQYF

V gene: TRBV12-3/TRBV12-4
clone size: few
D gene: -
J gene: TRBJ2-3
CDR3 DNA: TGTGCCAGCAGTCGACCCCCGGACACAGATACGCAGTATTTT
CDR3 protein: CASSRPPDTDTQYF

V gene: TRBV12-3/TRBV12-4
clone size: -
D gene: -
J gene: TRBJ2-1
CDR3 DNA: TGTGCCAGCAGTTTCAGGGAGCTAGGTGAGCAGTTCTTC
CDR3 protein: CASSFRELGEQFF

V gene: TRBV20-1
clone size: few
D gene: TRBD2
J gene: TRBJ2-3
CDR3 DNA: TGCAGTGCTAGGGCCGCTAGCGGGGGAAGAGATACGCAGTATTTT
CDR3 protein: CSARAASGGRDTQYF

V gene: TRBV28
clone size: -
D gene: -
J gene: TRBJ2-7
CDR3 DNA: TGTGCCAGCGGTTGGGAGGCCTACGAGCAGTACTTC
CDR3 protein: CASGWEAYEQYF

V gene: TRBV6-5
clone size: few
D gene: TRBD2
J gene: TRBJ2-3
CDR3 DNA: TGTGCCAGCAGTTACAGGACTAGCGGGAGGGGATCAGATACGCAGTATTTT
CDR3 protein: CASSYRTSGRGSDTQYF

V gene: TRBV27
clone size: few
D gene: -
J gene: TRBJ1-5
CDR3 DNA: TGTGCCAGCAGTCCTCGGGTAATAGCAATCAGCCCCCAGCATTTT
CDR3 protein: CASSPRVIAISPQHF

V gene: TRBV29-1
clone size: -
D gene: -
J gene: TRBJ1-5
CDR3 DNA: TGCAGCGTTGCGGTCACGGGGGGCAATCAGCCCCAGCATTTT
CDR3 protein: CSVAVTGGNQPQHF

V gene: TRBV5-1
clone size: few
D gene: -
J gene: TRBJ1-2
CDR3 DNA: TGCGCCAGCAGCGAGGGGACTCAGAACTATGGCTACACCTTC
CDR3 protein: CASSEGTQNYGYTF

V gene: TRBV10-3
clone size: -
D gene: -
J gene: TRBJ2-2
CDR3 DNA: TGTGCCATCAGTGAGCCCAACTTGGAGCTGTTTTTT
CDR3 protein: CAISEPNLELFF

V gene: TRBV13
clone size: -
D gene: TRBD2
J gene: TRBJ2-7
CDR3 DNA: TGTGCCAGCAGCTTAGAAGCGGGAGGTCTGGGCGAGCAGTACTTC
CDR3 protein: CASSLEAGGLGEQYF

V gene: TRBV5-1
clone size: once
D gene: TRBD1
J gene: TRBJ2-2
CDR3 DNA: TGCGCCAGCAGCTTCTGGGACAGCATGAACACCGGGGAGCTGTTTTTT
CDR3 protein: CASSFWDSMNTGELFF

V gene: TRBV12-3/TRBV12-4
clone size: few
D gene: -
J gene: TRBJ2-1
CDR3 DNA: TGTGCCAGCAGTTTAGAAGTGTCCCCCCACAATGAGCAGTTCTTC
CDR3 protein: CASSLEVSPHNEQFF

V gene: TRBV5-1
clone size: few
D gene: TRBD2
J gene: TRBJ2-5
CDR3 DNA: TGCGCCAGCAGCTCCCGCTCCGGGGGGGCCGAGGAGACCCAGTACTTC
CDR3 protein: CASSSRSGGAEETQYF

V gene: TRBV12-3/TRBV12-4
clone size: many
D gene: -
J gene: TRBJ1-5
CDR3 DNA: TGTGCCAGCAGTTTAAGGGGAGGGCAGCCCCAGCATTTT
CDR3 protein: CASSLRGGQPQHF

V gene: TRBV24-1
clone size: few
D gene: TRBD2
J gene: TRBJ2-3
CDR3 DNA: TGTGCCACCTGCGGGACTAGCGGGGGGGCCGCGCAAGATACGCAGTATTTT
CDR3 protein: CATCGTSGGAAQDTQYF

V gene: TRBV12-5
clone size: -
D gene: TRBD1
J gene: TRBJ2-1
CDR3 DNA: TGTGCTAGTGGTTTGGGACAGGGCTATGAGCAGTTCTTC
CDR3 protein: CASGLGQGYEQFF

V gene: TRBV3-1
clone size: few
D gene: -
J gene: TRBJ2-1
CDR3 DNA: TGTGCCAGCAGCCAAGACCTCGGAGTAAATGAGCAGTTCTTC
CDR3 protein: CASSQDLGVNEQFF

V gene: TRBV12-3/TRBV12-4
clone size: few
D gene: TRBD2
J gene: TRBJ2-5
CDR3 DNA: TGTGCCAGCAGTTTACCCCCGACTAGCGGGCAAGAGACCCAGTACTTC
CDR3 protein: CASSLPPTSGQETQYF

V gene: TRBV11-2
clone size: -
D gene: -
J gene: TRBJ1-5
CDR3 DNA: TGTGCCAGCAGCTCTGGGCAGACATTCAATCAGCCCCAGCATTTT
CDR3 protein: CASSSGQTFNQPQHF

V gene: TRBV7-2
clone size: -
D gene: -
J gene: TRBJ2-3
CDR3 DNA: TGTGCCAGCAGCTTATCTTTGCGGTCTAGCACAGGTACGCAGTATTTT
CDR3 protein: CASSLSLRSSTGTQYF

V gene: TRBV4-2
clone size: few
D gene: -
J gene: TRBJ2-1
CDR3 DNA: TGTGCCAGCAGCCAAGAGGTAGCTCTCTCCTACAATGAGCAGTTCTTC
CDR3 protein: CASSQEVALSYNEQFF

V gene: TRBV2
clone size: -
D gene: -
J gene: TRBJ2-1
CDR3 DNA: TGTGCCAGCAGTTCCTTAGCGTATGAGCAGTTCTTC
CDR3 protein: CASSSLAYEQFF

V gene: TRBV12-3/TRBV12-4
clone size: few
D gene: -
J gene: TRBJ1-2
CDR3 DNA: TGTGCCAGCAGTTTAGTCCAGGGGTTTATCACCTTC
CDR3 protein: CASSLVQGFITF

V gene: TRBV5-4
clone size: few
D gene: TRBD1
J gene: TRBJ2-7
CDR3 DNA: TGTGCCAGCAGCCCTTTACAACAGGGGATGGTCAATGAGCAGTACTTC
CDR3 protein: CASSPLQQGMVNEQYF

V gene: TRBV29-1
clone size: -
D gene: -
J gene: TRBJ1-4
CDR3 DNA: TGCAGCGTTCGTTCTCGGGGGAACGAAAAACTGTTTTTT
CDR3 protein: CSVRSRGNEKLFF

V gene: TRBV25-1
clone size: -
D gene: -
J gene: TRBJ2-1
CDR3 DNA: TGTGCCAGCAGCCAGGGAGGCCCGTACCAAGAGACCCAGTTCTTC
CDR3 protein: CASSQGGPYQETQFF

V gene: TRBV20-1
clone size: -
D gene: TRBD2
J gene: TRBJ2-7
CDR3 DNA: TGCAGTGCACCAACCGGGACTAGCGGCTACGAGCAGTACTTC
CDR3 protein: CSAPTGTSGYEQYF

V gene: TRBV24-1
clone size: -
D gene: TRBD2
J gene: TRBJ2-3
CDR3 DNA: TGTGCCACCAGTGATAGCGGGGCCACAGATACGCAGTATTTT
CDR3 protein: CATSDSGATDTQYF

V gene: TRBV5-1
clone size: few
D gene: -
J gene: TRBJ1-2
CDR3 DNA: TGCGCCAGCAGCTTGGACATGAAGGGCTACACCTTC
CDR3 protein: CASSLDMKGYTF

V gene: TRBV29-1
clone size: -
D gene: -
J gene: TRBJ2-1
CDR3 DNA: -
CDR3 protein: CSAVGTGIRYNERFF

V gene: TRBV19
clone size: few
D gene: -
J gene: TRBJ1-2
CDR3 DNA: TGTGCCAGTAGCCGGGACATCAGGATCTATGGCTACACCTTC
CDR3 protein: CASSRDIRIYGYTF

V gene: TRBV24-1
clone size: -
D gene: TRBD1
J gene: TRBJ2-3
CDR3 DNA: TGTGCCACCAGTGATGACAGGGGCACAGATACGCAGTATTTT
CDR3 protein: CATSDDRGTDTQYF